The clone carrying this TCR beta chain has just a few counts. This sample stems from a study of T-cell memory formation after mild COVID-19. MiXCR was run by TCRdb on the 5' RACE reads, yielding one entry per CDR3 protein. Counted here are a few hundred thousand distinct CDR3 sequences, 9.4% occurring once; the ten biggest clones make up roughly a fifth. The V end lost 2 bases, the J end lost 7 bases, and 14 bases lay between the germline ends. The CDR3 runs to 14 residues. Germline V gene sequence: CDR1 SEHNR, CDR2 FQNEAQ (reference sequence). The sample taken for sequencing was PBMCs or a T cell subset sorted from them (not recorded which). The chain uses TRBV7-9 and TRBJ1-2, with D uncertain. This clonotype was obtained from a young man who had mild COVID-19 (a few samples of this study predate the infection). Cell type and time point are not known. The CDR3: CASSLNLGTGGYTF. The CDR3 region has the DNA TGTGCCAGCAGCTTAAATTTAGGCACGGGTGGCTACACCTTC.